The rows below give T cell receptor beta chains drawn from one sample of a study of Ad26.COV2.S vaccination and SARS-CoV-2 variants. Profiling relied on immunoSEQ multiplex PCR, and the TCRdb table lists in-frame clones only, not all of them. The table records 440,000 or so clones, roughly 87% of them present only once. The source was peripheral blood, collected in a trial of Ad26.COV2.S vaccine versus placebo. These receptors were taken from a person between 18 and 59 years old who received the Ad26.COV2.S COVID-19 vaccine or a placebo. Each CDR3 is given with its conserved first and last residue. Fields, in order: clone size, D gene, V gene, J gene, CDR3 DNA, CDR3 protein. The D gene is left open where the match is weak. Clone sizes are given selectively: once, few, many, or a class where the clone is expanded.

clone size: -; D gene: -; V gene: TRBV28; J gene: TRBJ1-1; CDR3 DNA: TGTGCCAGCAGTCATGGCTTAAAGGGGGTGGCAAACACTGAAGCTTTCTTT; CDR3 protein: CASSHGLKGVANTEAFF
clone size: -; D gene: -; V gene: TRBV19; J gene: TRBJ2-7; CDR3 DNA: TGTGCCAGTAGGGGACAAGTTGGATCCTACGAGCAGTACTTC; CDR3 protein: CASRGQVGSYEQYF
clone size: -; D gene: TRBD2; V gene: TRBV27; J gene: TRBJ2-7; CDR3 DNA: TGTGCCAGCAGTTTACGAGCGGGAGGGTACGAGCAGTACTTC; CDR3 protein: CASSLRAGGYEQYF
clone size: -; D gene: -; V gene: TRBV6-2/TRBV6-3; J gene: TRBJ2-7; CDR3 DNA: TGTGCCAGCAGTTACGCAGGGGGGGACTACGAGCAGTACTTC; CDR3 protein: CASSYAGGDYEQYF
clone size: -; D gene: -; V gene: TRBV7-2; J gene: TRBJ2-1; CDR3 DNA: TGTGCCAGCAGCTTAATCCAGGGGGGTTACAATGAGCAGTTCTTC; CDR3 protein: CASSLIQGGYNEQFF
clone size: -; D gene: -; V gene: TRBV2; J gene: TRBJ2-4; CDR3 DNA: TGTGCCAGCAGTGAGGGGGCAGCGGAAAACATTCAGTACTTC; CDR3 protein: CASSEGAAENIQYF
clone size: -; D gene: -; V gene: TRBV11-3; J gene: TRBJ2-1; CDR3 DNA: TGTGCCAGCAGCCGACAGGAGACCGATGAGCAGTTCTTC; CDR3 protein: CASSRQETDEQFF
clone size: -; D gene: TRBD1; V gene: TRBV27; J gene: TRBJ1-5; CDR3 DNA: TGTGCCAGCGGAACCACGACAGGGGTCCATCATCAGCCCCAGCATTTT; CDR3 protein: CASGTTTGVHHQPQHF
clone size: -; D gene: TRBD1; V gene: TRBV27; J gene: TRBJ2-4; CDR3 DNA: TGTGCCAGCAGTCCATTTCGGACAGGGTGGGTAGGAAACATTCAGTACTTC; CDR3 protein: CASSPFRTGWVGNIQYF
clone size: once; D gene: -; V gene: TRBV12-3/TRBV12-4; J gene: TRBJ2-5; CDR3 DNA: TGTGCCAGCAGTTTAGAGGGGGAGACCCAGTACTTC; CDR3 protein: CASSLEGETQYF
clone size: -; D gene: TRBD2; V gene: TRBV3-1/TRBV3-2; J gene: TRBJ2-7; CDR3 DNA: TGTGCCAGCAGCTTAATAGCGGGAGAAATCGAGCAGTACTTC; CDR3 protein: CASSLIAGEIEQYF
clone size: -; D gene: -; V gene: TRBV7-6; J gene: TRBJ1-1; CDR3 DNA: TGTGCCAGCAGCTTAAGGGAGAACACTGAAGCTTTCTTT; CDR3 protein: CASSLRENTEAFF
clone size: -; D gene: -; V gene: TRBV5-5; J gene: TRBJ2-7; CDR3 DNA: TGTGCCAGCAGCTTGGAAGGTGGCGCCTACGAGCAGTACTTC; CDR3 protein: CASSLEGGAYEQYF
clone size: -; D gene: TRBD2; V gene: TRBV7-9; J gene: TRBJ2-1; CDR3 DNA: TGTGCCAGCAGCCCGGGGGGACTAGCGGGATTCAATGAGCAGTTCTTC; CDR3 protein: CASSPGGLAGFNEQFF
clone size: once; D gene: -; V gene: TRBV5-8; J gene: TRBJ1-1; CDR3 DNA: TGTGCCAGCAGCTTCGGCGGGGGCACTGAAGCTTTCTTT; CDR3 protein: CASSFGGGTEAFF
clone size: once; D gene: -; V gene: TRBV18; J gene: TRBJ2-7; CDR3 DNA: TGTGCCAGCTCACTCAAACACGAGCAGTACTTC; CDR3 protein: CASSLKHEQYF
clone size: -; D gene: -; V gene: TRBV30; J gene: TRBJ1-2; CDR3 DNA: TGTGCCTGGAACAGCTATGGCTACACCTTC; CDR3 protein: CAWNSYGYTF
clone size: -; D gene: -; V gene: TRBV6-5; J gene: TRBJ1-1; CDR3 DNA: TGTGCCAGCAGCCTCACATTGAACACTGAAGCTTTCTTT; CDR3 protein: CASSLTLNTEAFF
clone size: -; D gene: -; V gene: TRBV7-9; J gene: TRBJ2-1; CDR3 DNA: TGTGCCAGCAGCTTCAGCGACAACTCCTACAATGAGCAGTTCTTC; CDR3 protein: CASSFSDNSYNEQFF
clone size: -; D gene: TRBD1; V gene: TRBV5-4; J gene: TRBJ1-4; CDR3 DNA: TGTGCCAGCAGCTTTGGGGGACAGAATGAAAAACTGTTTTTT; CDR3 protein: CASSFGGQNEKLFF
clone size: -; D gene: -; V gene: TRBV9; J gene: TRBJ2-3; CDR3 DNA: TGTGCCAGCAGCGTATCAGGTGGTACAGATACGCAGTATTTT; CDR3 protein: CASSVSGGTDTQYF
clone size: -; D gene: -; V gene: TRBV27; J gene: TRBJ2-7; CDR3 DNA: TGTGCCAGCAGTTTAGCCTCGACTAGCTACGAGCAGTACTTC; CDR3 protein: CASSLASTSYEQYF
clone size: -; D gene: -; V gene: TRBV10-3; J gene: TRBJ2-7; CDR3 DNA: TGTGCCATCAGACGACAGCCTGGGGACGAGCAGTACTTC; CDR3 protein: CAIRRQPGDEQYF
clone size: -; D gene: -; V gene: TRBV28; J gene: TRBJ1-2; CDR3 DNA: TGTGCCACCGTCAGCAGGGATCACTATGGCTACACCTTC; CDR3 protein: CATVSRDHYGYTF
clone size: -; D gene: -; V gene: TRBV6-5; J gene: TRBJ2-3; CDR3 DNA: TGTGCCAGCAGCCAGGACCTAGATACGCAGTATTTT; CDR3 protein: CASSQDLDTQYF
clone size: -; D gene: -; V gene: TRBV6-2/TRBV6-3; J gene: TRBJ2-2; CDR3 DNA: TGTGCCAGCAGTTACGGGAGTCCACCCGGGGAGCTGTTTTTT; CDR3 protein: CASSYGSPPGELFF
clone size: -; D gene: -; V gene: TRBV5-1; J gene: TRBJ2-7; CDR3 DNA: TGCGCCAGCAGCTTGGAGTGGGGGTTCGGCTACGAGCAGTACTTC; CDR3 protein: CASSLEWGFGYEQYF
clone size: -; D gene: -; V gene: TRBV20-1; J gene: TRBJ1-6; CDR3 DNA: TGCAGTGCTACGGGGAATTCACCCCTCCACTTT; CDR3 protein: CSATGNSPLHF
clone size: -; D gene: -; V gene: TRBV29-1; J gene: TRBJ2-6; CDR3 DNA: TGCAGCGTTGAAATTTGGCACTCTGGGGCCAACGTCCTGACTTTC; CDR3 protein: CSVEIWHSGANVLTF
clone size: -; D gene: -; V gene: TRBV18; J gene: TRBJ2-7; CDR3 DNA: TGTGCCAGCTCACCACCAGCGGGTAACTCCTACGAGCAGTACTTC; CDR3 protein: CASSPPAGNSYEQYF
clone size: -; D gene: TRBD1; V gene: TRBV11-2; J gene: TRBJ1-1; CDR3 DNA: TGTGCCAGCAGCTCGGGACAGCCGAACACTGAAGCTTTCTTT; CDR3 protein: CASSSGQPNTEAFF
clone size: -; D gene: TRBD2; V gene: TRBV10-3; J gene: TRBJ2-3; CDR3 DNA: TGTGCCATCAGCGGGAAGTCTAGCGGGACAGATACGCAGTATTTT; CDR3 protein: CAISGKSSGTDTQYF
clone size: -; D gene: -; V gene: TRBV6-2/TRBV6-3; J gene: TRBJ2-7; CDR3 DNA: TGTGCCAGCAGTTACTCGAAGTCGCGCGAGCAGTACTTC; CDR3 protein: CASSYSKSREQYF
clone size: -; D gene: -; V gene: TRBV30; J gene: TRBJ1-4; CDR3 DNA: TGTGCCTGGAGTGGCGGGGCGGTGGGTGAAAAACTGTTTTTT; CDR3 protein: CAWSGGAVGEKLFF
clone size: -; D gene: -; V gene: TRBV5-4; J gene: TRBJ2-1; CDR3 DNA: TGTGCCAGCTATAAAACCGGCTCCTACAATGAGCAGTTCTTC; CDR3 protein: CASYKTGSYNEQFF
clone size: -; D gene: -; V gene: TRBV19; J gene: TRBJ1-2; CDR3 DNA: TGTGCCAGTAGCATCCCCGGGGTTAACTATGGCTACACCTTC; CDR3 protein: CASSIPGVNYGYTF
clone size: once; D gene: -; V gene: TRBV12-3/TRBV12-4; J gene: TRBJ1-5; CDR3 DNA: TGTGCCAGCAGTTTGGCGCTCTATCAGCCCCAGCATTTT; CDR3 protein: CASSLALYQPQHF
clone size: -; D gene: TRBD1; V gene: TRBV25-1; J gene: TRBJ2-2; CDR3 DNA: TGTGCCAGCAGTGAATTTGGACAGGCGATTGACACCGGGGAGCTGTTTTTT; CDR3 protein: CASSEFGQAIDTGELFF
clone size: -; D gene: TRBD2; V gene: TRBV27; J gene: TRBJ2-1; CDR3 DNA: TGTGCCAGCAATCTAGGGACTAGCGGGAGGAATGAGCAGTTCTTC; CDR3 protein: CASNLGTSGRNEQFF
clone size: -; D gene: TRBD2; V gene: TRBV7-8; J gene: TRBJ2-5; CDR3 DNA: TGTGCCAGCAGCGCCTCTAGGGGAAGAAGATTTAGCGGGAGGCAAGAGACCCAGTACTTC; CDR3 protein: CASSASRGRRFSGRQETQYF
clone size: once; D gene: -; V gene: TRBV6-2/TRBV6-3; J gene: TRBJ1-6; CDR3 DNA: TGTGCCAGCAGTTTGGGGCCGGGATATAATTCACCCCTCCACTTT; CDR3 protein: CASSLGPGYNSPLHF
clone size: -; D gene: -; V gene: TRBV12-3/TRBV12-4; J gene: TRBJ2-7; CDR3 DNA: TGTGCCAGCAGTTTAGGGTACGAGCAGTACTTC; CDR3 protein: CASSLGYEQYF
clone size: -; D gene: TRBD1; V gene: TRBV5-1; J gene: TRBJ1-4; CDR3 DNA: TGCGCCAGCAGCTTGGATGTGACAGGGGGCCTCGAAAAACTGTTTTTT; CDR3 protein: CASSLDVTGGLEKLFF
clone size: -; D gene: TRBD2; V gene: TRBV27; J gene: TRBJ2-3; CDR3 DNA: TGTGCCAGCAGTTCGGGACTAGCTGTGGCGAGATCTAGCACAGATACGCAGTATTTT; CDR3 protein: CASSSGLAVARSSTDTQYF
clone size: -; D gene: -; V gene: TRBV5-8; J gene: TRBJ1-1; CDR3 DNA: TGTGCCAGCACTGAAGCTTTCTTT; CDR3 protein: CASTEAFF
clone size: -; D gene: -; V gene: TRBV9; J gene: TRBJ1-4; CDR3 DNA: TGTGCCAGCAGCGTAGCTCTGGGGGCAAAGGAAAAACTGTTTTTT; CDR3 protein: CASSVALGAKEKLFF
clone size: -; D gene: -; V gene: TRBV6-2/TRBV6-3; J gene: TRBJ2-7; CDR3 DNA: TGTGCCAGCAGTGACCGGGACGTAAGCTCCTACGAGCAGTACTTC; CDR3 protein: CASSDRDVSSYEQYF
clone size: -; D gene: TRBD2; V gene: TRBV9; J gene: TRBJ2-3; CDR3 DNA: TGTGCCAGCAGCGTAGCACTAGCGGGGAGTAGCACAGATACGCAGTATTTT; CDR3 protein: CASSVALAGSSTDTQYF
clone size: -; D gene: -; V gene: TRBV28; J gene: TRBJ2-7; CDR3 DNA: TGTGCCAGCAGTCCGGCGCTAGCGTTTTGGGAGCAGTACTTC; CDR3 protein: CASSPALAFWEQYF
clone size: -; D gene: -; V gene: TRBV5-1; J gene: TRBJ2-1; CDR3 DNA: TGCGCCAGCAGCTTCGACCTAGGGGCCTCCTACAATGAGCAGTTCTTC; CDR3 protein: CASSFDLGASYNEQFF
clone size: -; D gene: -; V gene: TRBV7-2; J gene: TRBJ2-7; CDR3 DNA: TGTGCCAGCAGTCTTAAGGGCGAGCAGTACTTC; CDR3 protein: CASSLKGEQYF